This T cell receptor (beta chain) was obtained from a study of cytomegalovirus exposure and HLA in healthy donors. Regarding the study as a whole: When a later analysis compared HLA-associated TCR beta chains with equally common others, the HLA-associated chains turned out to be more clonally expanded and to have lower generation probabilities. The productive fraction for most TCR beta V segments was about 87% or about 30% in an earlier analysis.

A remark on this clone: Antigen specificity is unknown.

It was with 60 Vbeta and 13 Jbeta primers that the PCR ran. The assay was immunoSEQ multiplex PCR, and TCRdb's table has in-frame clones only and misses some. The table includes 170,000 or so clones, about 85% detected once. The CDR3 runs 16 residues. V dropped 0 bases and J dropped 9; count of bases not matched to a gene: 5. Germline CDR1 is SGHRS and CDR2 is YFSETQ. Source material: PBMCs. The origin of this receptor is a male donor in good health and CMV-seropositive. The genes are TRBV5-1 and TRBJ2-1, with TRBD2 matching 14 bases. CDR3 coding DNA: TGCGCCAGCAGCTTGGACTCGGGACTAGCGGGAGTTGAGCAGTTCTTC. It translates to CASSLDSGLAGVEQFF. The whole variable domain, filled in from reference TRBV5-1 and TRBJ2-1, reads KAGVTQTPRYLIKTRGQQVTLSCSPISGHRSVSWYQQTPGQGLQFLFEYFSETQRNKGNFPGRFSGRQFSNSRSEMNVSTLELGDSALYLCASSLDSGLAGVEQFFGPGTRLTVL.